The 4 T cell receptor beta chains reported below all come from one sample, sequenced in a study of control samples from healthy donors and cancer patients. Some clones are missing from TCRdb's copy, which holds only in-frame ones; the method was immunoSEQ multiplex PCR. Of some 71,000 clones listed, 90% were seen once; the top ten hold roughly 1.2%. The sample was PBMCs. These receptors were collected from a woman between 45 and 65 years old with colorectal cancer.

This chain joins TRBV5-1 and TRBJ1-2, with D uncertain. With 4 bases removed from V and 4 bases from J, the gap between germline ends came to 17 bases. This CDR3 contains 15 residues. The germline V gene encodes CDR1 SGHRS and CDR2 YFSETQ. This chain's CDR3 is CASSRTGARVYGYTF. CDR3 sequence (DNA): TGCGCCAGCAGCCGCACGGGCGCCCGGGTCTATGGCTACACCTTC.

The rearrangement joins TRBV18 to TRBJ2-3; possibly TRBD1 or TRBD2 for D (6 bases each). Germline V lookup: CDR1 KGHSH, CDR2 LQKENI. CDR3 size: 15 residues. V was pared by 3 bases and J by 3 bases, with 13 bases between. CDR3 bases: TGTGCCAGCTCACCTTTAGGGGGGACAACAGATACGCAGTATTTT. Translating gives CASSPLGGTTDTQYF.

In nucleotides, the CDR3 is TGTGCCAGCAGCTTAGGTGGCAGGGGCAGTGGAAACACCATATATTTT. It specifies CASSLGGRGSGNTIYF. The chain links TRBV5-4 to TRBJ1-3; D is possibly TRBD1 (6 bases). Looked up from germline, CDR1 is SGHNT and CDR2 is YYREEE (reference sequence). Trimming took 2 bases from V and 3 from J, leaving 15 bases between them. CDR3 length equals 16 residues.

The chain employs TRBV12-3 or TRBV12-4 and TRBJ2-5; 7 bases line up with TRBD2. Trimming removed 8 bases from V and 5 bases from J; junction bases left unmatched: 5. The CDR3 runs to 12 residues. The CDR3 region is CASAGVGETQYF. CDR3 DNA sequence: TGTGCCAGCGCGGGAGTCGGGGAGACCCAGTACTTC.